This TCR beta chain came from a study of T cell repertoires in cytomegalovirus infection (dated by TCRdb to about 2019). Looking at the study overall: Alongside well-studied HLA-B-restricted epitopes, the peptide stimulations were aimed at recently identified HLA-C-restricted CMV epitopes, whose presentation resists viral immunomodulation. Donor HLA type was relevant to the analysis, as public TCR beta signatures indicated carriage of CMV infection together with the matching HLA type. The full study reports these points: In both this cohort and an independent roughly 350-donor cohort, the cumulative frequency of public TCR beta family members distinguished carriers of CMV infection plus the relevant HLA type. The ex vivo response was dominated by HLA-C-restricted CMV-specific TCR beta clonotypes, which also provided the single most frequent clonotype in two of eight donors.

The run used an Illumina HiSeq 1500. The public reads were run again by TCRdb, first through fastp at Q25 and then through MiXCR, and only productive beta chains were kept. CDR3 protein duplicates are merged, each entry listing the most common genes and DNA. The sample records some 800,000 distinct CDR3 sequences, 30% to 35% of which are singletons. The ten largest clonotypes hold around 12% of the sample. The CDR3 covers 15 residues, taking in both the cysteine and the phenylalanine. Only the CDR3 DNA stays, 45 bases, in frame from base 1. Taken from the germline V gene, the CDR1 and CDR2 loops are SGHVS and FQNEAQ. Sample treatment or condition, as interpreted from the label and publication: in vitro stimulation with specific CMV peptide epitopes to enrich CMV-specific T cells. Points on this clonotype: The specificity of this receptor is unknown. Relative to the germline gene, one junction end is altered; a read error may explain this.

This sequence was found in a human donor in good health (CMV status not recorded). Some clones in this sample may be carry-over from other donors' samples. Rearrangement joined TRBV7-8 to TRBJ1-2, with 7 bases aligning to TRBD1. The material was cultured CD8+ T cells from PBMCs, obtained from culture after CMV antigen stimulation. The bases are TGTGTCAGCAGCTTAGCACAGGGGACAGAGCGTGGCTACACCTTC. The translation is CVSSLAQGTERGYTF.